These T cell receptor beta chains were read from a single sample in a study of Graves' ophthalmopathy and Graves' hyperthyroidism. TCRdb recomputed calls from the multiplex PCR reads with MiXCR, one row per CDR3 protein. The table includes 450,000 or so distinct CDR3 sequences, 14% detected once. Material for sequencing was blood. All receptors come from a woman aged 25 to 45 with Graves' ophthalmopathy. CDR3s include the opening cysteine and the closing phenylalanine or tryptophan.

cdr3_aa	v_call	j_call	cdr3_length
CATSRDKTFEAFF	TRBV15	TRBJ1-1	13
CASSFWDSSYEQYF	TRBV28	TRBJ2-7	14
CASSVGRGNQPQHF	TRBV9	TRBJ1-5	14
CASSPMRGVYEQYF	TRBV18	TRBJ2-7	14
CAWSVSRTPNSPLHF	TRBV30	TRBJ1-6	15
CASSVDGDKFTYGYTF	TRBV6-1	TRBJ1-2	16
CASSLIRDYQPQHF	TRBV7-8	TRBJ1-5	14
CASSDGLAGLYEQYF	TRBV10-1	TRBJ2-7	15
CASSIISGGRTNTGELFF	TRBV19	TRBJ2-2	18
CASSLTGGWTEAFF	TRBV12-3/TRBV12-4	TRBJ1-1	14
CAIRIDGQNGYTF	TRBV28	TRBJ1-2	13
CASRAPRDTSYEQYF	TRBV28	TRBJ2-7	15
CASSQDDRNYGYTF	TRBV4-2	TRBJ1-2	14
CASSSGTGSGQQYF	TRBV2	TRBJ2-7	14
CASSFGGLAGGPSGGRQETQYF	TRBV28	TRBJ2-5	22
CASSQEVTKNTEAFF	TRBV3-1	TRBJ1-1	15
CASSEPLPGTIMNTEAFF	TRBV6-1	TRBJ1-1	18
CASSLGTLLNTEAFF	TRBV13	TRBJ1-1	15
CASSFGRGYEQYF	TRBV7-2	TRBJ2-7	13
CASSPLAGGPSSYEQYF	TRBV6-5	TRBJ2-7	17
CASSASRGGGQIYTF	TRBV11-2	TRBJ1-2	15
CASSLGQPPYGYTF	TRBV28	TRBJ1-2	14
CASSRATGSVAFF	TRBV12-3/TRBV12-4	TRBJ1-1	13
CASSPPVGGTNTGELFF	TRBV28	TRBJ2-2	17
CASSLLGEPGNTIYF	TRBV5-5	TRBJ1-3	15
CAWHRLVTGELFF	TRBV30	TRBJ2-2	13
CASSQERQASGYEQYF	TRBV4-1	TRBJ2-7	16
CATSRETGGETQYF	TRBV15	TRBJ2-5	14
CASSPPARDTEAFF	TRBV4-1	TRBJ1-1	14
CATSDFPDLRGTGELFF	TRBV24-1	TRBJ2-2	17
CASYAGGAGTGELFF	TRBV12-3/TRBV12-4	TRBJ2-2	15
CAIAGRSNQPQHF	TRBV10-3	TRBJ1-5	13
CASSPGRGNTIYF	TRBV28	TRBJ1-3	13
CASSRTGPRMPTGELFF	TRBV27	TRBJ2-2	17
CASNRAGGQDLYEQYF	TRBV11-1	TRBJ2-7	16
CASSLLGGAGYTF	TRBV7-2	TRBJ1-2	13
CASSTFRDAGDIQYF	TRBV19	TRBJ2-4	15
CASSAGIGVGIAEAFF	TRBV10-2	TRBJ1-1	16
CASTAFDGIDGEAFF	TRBV19	TRBJ1-1	15
CASSFFNTGELFF	TRBV28	TRBJ2-2	13
CASSDQLAGGDEQYF	TRBV2	TRBJ2-7	15
CASSEGGRNTEAFF	TRBV25-1	TRBJ1-1	14
CASWVTFIKAGAMTEAFF	TRBV5-1	TRBJ1-1	18
CASSQEASNQPQHF	TRBV4-2	TRBJ1-5	14
CASSSGLIPQGQETQYF	TRBV7-3	TRBJ2-5	17
CASSHRGSGNTIYF	TRBV2	TRBJ1-3	14
CASSQGTANTGELFF	TRBV4-1	TRBJ2-2	15
CASSAGRHYEQYF	TRBV5-8	TRBJ2-7	13
CASIYRGRAAFF	TRBV28	TRBJ1-1	12